What follows are 2 T cell receptor beta chains derived from one specimen sequenced in a study of T cells in Graves' hyperthyroidism and ophthalmopathy. RNA transcripts gave rise to amplified TCR beta CDR3 regions. The HTBI primer set was used in a first-round RT-PCR of the TCR CDR3. TCRdb analysed the multiplex PCR reads with MiXCR anew, one entry per CDR3 protein. The table records around 600,000 distinct CDR3 sequences, 45% of them present only once. Sequencing used peripheral blood or thyroid tissue (not recorded which). These TCRs come from an adult man with Graves' disease, either hyperthyroidism or ophthalmopathy (not recorded which).

This chain links TRBV12-3 or TRBV12-4 with TRBJ1-1; possibly TRBD1 for D (6 bases). The CDR3 extends over 15 amino acids. V lost 2 bases and J lost 6, with 16 bases in between. CDR3 sequence: CASSLSSGARAEAFF. Here the CDR3 DNA reads TGTGCCAGCAGTTTATCATCGGGGGCGAGAGCTGAAGCTTTCTTT.

The chain employs TRBV7-2 and TRBJ1-6; no clear D gene. Trimming removed 2 bases from V and 7 bases from J, with 12 bases in between. This CDR3 has 15 amino acids. From germline, CDR1 is SGHTA and CDR2 FQGNSA. As DNA, the CDR3 is TGTGCCAGCAGCTTAAATGGTGAAAAAAATTCACCCCTCCACTTT. Translating gives CASSLNGEKNSPLHF.